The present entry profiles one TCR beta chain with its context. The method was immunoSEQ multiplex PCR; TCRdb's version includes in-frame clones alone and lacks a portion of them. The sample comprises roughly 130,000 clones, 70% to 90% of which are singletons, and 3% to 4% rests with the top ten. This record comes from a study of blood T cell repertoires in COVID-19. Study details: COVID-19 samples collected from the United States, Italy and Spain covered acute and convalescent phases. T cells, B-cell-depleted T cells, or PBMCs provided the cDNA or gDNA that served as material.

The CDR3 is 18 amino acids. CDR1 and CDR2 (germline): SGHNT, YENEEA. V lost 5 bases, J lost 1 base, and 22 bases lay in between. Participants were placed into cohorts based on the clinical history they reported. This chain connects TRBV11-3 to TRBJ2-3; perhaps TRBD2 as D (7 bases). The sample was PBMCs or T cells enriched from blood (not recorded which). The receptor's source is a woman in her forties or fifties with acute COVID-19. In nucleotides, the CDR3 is TGTGCCAGCAGCCCGTTTCCCCAGGGGAGGGGGGGCACAGATACGCAGTATTTT. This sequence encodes CASSPFPQGRGGTDTQYF.